Following are 32 T cell receptor beta chains from one sample sequenced in a study of cytomegalovirus exposure and HLA in healthy donors. The study ran its PCR with 60 Vbeta and 13 Jbeta primers. The table came from immunoSEQ multiplex PCR; TCRdb's copy has only in-frame clones and leaves some out. The sample yields roughly 160,000 clones, 60% to 80% seen once. Material: PBMCs. The receptors come from a man between 50 and 59 years old in good health and CMV-seropositive.

The chain has TRBV19 and TRBJ2-6; D is perhaps TRBD2 (6 bases). Per the germline V gene, CDR1 is LNHDA and CDR2 is SQIVND (reference sequence). The V end lost 3 bases, the J end lost 0 bases, and 18 bases lay between the germline ends. The length of the CDR3 is 19 residues. The CDR3 DNA sequence: TGTGCCAGTAGTATGGGTTTGGGGGGTCATCTCTCTGGGGCCAACGTCCTGACTTTC. As protein: CASSMGLGGHLSGANVLTF.

This chain links TRBV6-1 with TRBJ1-3; 10 bases line up with TRBD1. V dropped 6 bases and J dropped 2; count of bases not matched to a gene: 1. Per germline, CDR1 MNHNS and CDR2 SASEGT. CDR3 length equals 14 residues. The CDR3 sequence is CASRDRGTGNTIYF. CDR3 DNA: TGTGCCAGCAGGGACAGGGGGACTGGAAACACCATATATTTT.

V usage is TRBV2 and J usage is TRBJ1-2; weak D call: TRBD1 (6 bases). The CDR3 sequence is 12 residues long. V gave up 6 bases and J gave up 7 bases, with 12 bases separating them. Germline loops: CDR1 SNHLY, CDR2 FYNNEI. The CDR3 reads CASRSIRGGYTF. DNA for the CDR3: TGTGCCAGCAGATCCATCAGGGGTGGCTACACCTTC. Full variable domain (missing parts from reference TRBV2 and TRBJ1-2): EPEVTQTPSHQVTQMGQEVILRCVPISNHLYFYWYRQILGQKVEFLVSFYNNEISEKSEIFDDQFSVERPDGSNFTLKIRSTKLEDSAMYFCASRSIRGGYTFGSGTRLTVV.

This rearrangement joins TRBV7-8 to TRBJ2-2; tentatively, D is TRBD1 (5 bases). The CDR3 is 16 residues long. CDR1 and CDR2 (germline): SGHVS, FQNEAQ. V lost 1 base, J lost 4 bases, and 13 bases lay in between. CDR3 in amino acids: CASSLGGRFFTGELFF. Here the CDR3 DNA reads TGTGCCAGCAGCTTAGGGGGCAGATTCTTCACCGGGGAGCTGTTTTTT.

The chain recombines TRBV28 with TRBJ1-5; perhaps TRBD1 as D (5 bases). With 6 bases removed from V and 3 bases from J, the gap between germline ends came to 12 bases. The CDR3 sequence is 14 residues long. The germline V gene has CDR1 MDHEN and CDR2 SYDVKM. CDR3 region: CASRPEGYNQPQHF. Here the CDR3 DNA reads TGTGCCAGCAGGCCGGAGGGGTACAATCAGCCCCAGCATTTT.

The genes are TRBV5-1 and TRBJ2-5; 8 bases line up with TRBD2. CDR3 length: 14 amino acids. Germline CDR1 and CDR2: SGHRS and YFSETQ. J lost 2 bases, V lost 2 bases, and 2 bases had no gene match. In nucleotides, the CDR3 is TGCGCCAGCAGCTTCGGGGGGGGGCAAGAGACCCAGTACTTC. Its protein product is CASSFGGGQETQYF.

The V and J genes are TRBV7-2 and TRBJ2-5; possibly TRBD2 for D (5 bases). Germline V gene data show CDR1 as SGHTA and CDR2 as FQGNSA. The CDR3 consists of 13 residues. Trimming stripped 1 base from V and 2 bases from J, with 5 bases between. The CDR3 DNA is TGTGCCAGCAGCTTAGGAGGGCAAGAGACCCAGTACTTC. It is translated as CASSLGGQETQYF. Full variable domain (remainder filled in from reference TRBV7-2 and TRBJ2-5): GAGVSQSPSNKVTEKGKDVELRCDPISGHTALYWYRQSLGQGLEFLIYFQGNSAPDKSGLPSDRFSAERTGGSVSTLTIQRTQQEDSAVYLCASSLGGQETQYFGPGTRLLVL.

The V and J genes are TRBV29-1 and TRBJ1-4, with a tentative D call TRBD1 (6 bases). The germline V gene encodes CDR1 SQVTM and CDR2 ANQGSEA. The CDR3 spans 13 residues. V lost 5 bases and J 8 bases, leaving 15 bases between the germline ends. CDR3 coding DNA: TGCAGCGTTTTTATACAGGGCCAAGAAAAACTGTTTTTT. It yields the protein CSVFIQGQEKLFF.

V gene TRBV23-1 combines with J gene TRBJ2-5; 9 bases are shared with TRBD2. TRBV23-1 is marked as an open reading frame, function uncertain. The length of the CDR3 is 16 residues. Trimming at V came to 8 bases and at J to 3 bases, leaving 13 bases not matched to a gene. CDR3: CASLSGGIAGEETQYF. CDR3 bases: TGCGCCAGCCTATCCGGGGGGATAGCGGGGGAAGAGACCCAGTACTTC.

The chain links TRBV2 to TRBJ1-4; D may be TRBD1 (5 bases). This CDR3 has 14 amino acids. Germline loops: CDR1 SNHLY, CDR2 FYNNEI. The V gene lost 6 bases and the J gene lost 3 bases, with 11 bases spanning the gap. The CDR3 bases are TGTGCCAGCAGGTTGGGGGGAGCTAATGAAAAACTGTTTTTT. It yields the protein CASRLGGANEKLFF.

This chain uses TRBV9 with TRBJ2-1, with TRBD1 as a possible D gene (6 bases). CDR3 length: 15 amino acids. V lost 1 base and J 3 bases, leaving 11 bases between the germline ends. Germline V gene lookup returns CDR1 SGDLS and CDR2 YYNGEE. DNA for the CDR3: TGTGCCAGCAGCGTAACAGGGCAGTTCTACAATGAGCAGTTCTTC. Translation: CASSVTGQFYNEQFF.

The table lists this clone with a few counts. This likely came from a read error, as a far larger clone is one base away. The chain couples TRBV21-1 to TRBJ1-2; the table names TRBD1, a call not compared with the DNA. TRBV21-1 is annotated as a pseudogene. CDR3 length: 16 residues. CDR3 sequence reads: CARRALNSRLNYGYTF. CDR3 bases: TGTGCCAGACGAGCACTTAACAGTAGATTAAACTATGGCTACACCTTC.

Only a few counts were recorded for this clone. This sequence joins TRBV28 and TRBJ2-1; no firm D call. V lost 3 bases, J lost 0 bases, and 6 bases lay in between. The CDR3 covers 14 residues. Germline CDR1 is MDHEN and CDR2 is SYDVKM. CDR3 in amino acids: CASSFTDSYNEQFF. In DNA, the CDR3 is TGTGCCAGCAGTTTTACAGACTCCTACAATGAGCAGTTCTTC.

The chain's CDR3 is CASSYGSTYNSPLHF. CDR3 DNA: TGTGCCAGCAGTTACGGCAGTACCTATAATTCACCCCTCCACTTT. The chain uses TRBV6-6 and TRBJ1-6; D not certain. This CDR3 has 15 residues. The V and J ends lost 2 bases and 2 bases respectively, with 7 bases between them. Germline lookup yields CDR1 MNHNY and CDR2 SVGAGI (reference sequence).

The V call is TRBV29-1, the J call TRBJ2-2; 7 bases map to TRBD1. This CDR3 region has 14 residues. Trimming cost V 3 bases and J 3 bases; bases outside gene matches: 4. Germline V gene data show CDR1 as SQVTM and CDR2 as ANQGSEA. The chain's CDR3 is CSVDMGTDTGELFF. Written as DNA, the CDR3 is TGCAGCGTTGACATGGGGACAGACACCGGGGAGCTGTTTTTT.

V usage is TRBV5-6 and J usage is TRBJ2-7; TRBD2 matches 11 bases. This CDR3 has 16 amino acids. Germline values: CDR1 SGHDT, CDR2 YYEEEE. V lost 0 bases and J lost 2; bases outside the gene matches: 4. The CDR3 sequence: CASSLAATSGAYEQYF. For the CDR3, the DNA is TGTGCCAGCAGCTTGGCCGCGACTAGCGGGGCCTACGAGCAGTACTTC.

The chain uses TRBV6-4 and TRBJ2-7, with 9 nucleotides matching TRBD1. Germline values: CDR1 MRHNA, CDR2 SNTAGT. CDR3 length: 13 residues. The V and J ends lost 10 bases and 4 bases, in that order; junction bases with no gene match: 8. The CDR3 protein is CANKSTGGYEQYV. CDR3 DNA: TGTGCCAACAAATCGACAGGGGGATACGAGCAGTACGTC.

The chain combines TRBV4-1 with TRBJ1-2, with 9 positions matching TRBD1. V gave up 6 bases and J gave up 5 bases; unmatched junction bases: 7. Per germline, CDR1 MGHRA and CDR2 YSYEKL. The CDR3 has 14 amino acids. The CDR3 DNA reads as TGCGCCAGCAGTCCACAGGGGGCGCGGTATGGCTACACCTTC. Translation: CASSPQGARYGYTF.

The chain is built from TRBV14 and TRBJ1-2, with 8 positions matching TRBD1. In germline, CDR1 is SGHDN, CDR2 FVKESK. V lost 4 bases, J lost 3 bases, and 10 bases stayed unmatched. The CDR3 consists of 16 residues. In DNA form, the CDR3 reads TGTGCCAGCAGCCTTTTAGACCAGGGGGCTTACTATGGCTACACCTTC. Residues: CASSLLDQGAYYGYTF.

The chain employs TRBV19 and TRBJ1-1, with unresolved D. Germline lookup yields CDR1 LNHDA and CDR2 SQIVND (reference sequence). There are 12 residues in the CDR3. V lost 8 bases to trimming and J lost 1 base, with 8 bases between them. The CDR3 DNA sequence: TGTGCCAGTGGGCCTGGGAACACTGAAGCTTTCTTT. Translation gives CASGPGNTEAFF.

The gene calls are TRBV29-1 and TRBJ1-2; D may be TRBD1 (6 bases). This CDR3 contains 12 residues. With 2 bases removed from V and 7 bases from J, the gap between germline ends came to 11 bases. The germline V gene has CDR1 SQVTM and CDR2 ANQGSEA. The CDR3 loop is CSVERGGSGYTF. CDR3 coding DNA: TGCAGCGTTGAAAGGGGGGGATCTGGCTACACCTTC.

The chain is built from TRBV30 and TRBJ1-1; D is unclear. Germline loops: CDR1 GTSNPN, CDR2 SVGIG (reference sequence). The CDR3 has 13 amino acids. Trimming shortened V by 4 bases and J by 2 bases, and 11 bases separated the two germline ends. The CDR3 sequence is CAWTTLVNTEAFF. The CDR3 nucleotides read TGTGCCTGGACGACTTTAGTTAACACTGAAGCTTTCTTT.

This chain connects TRBV9 to TRBJ1-4; 7 bases match TRBD1. The ends lost 2 bases at V and 5 bases at J; junction bases unmatched: 3. CDR1 SGDLS and CDR2 YYNGEE come from the germline V gene. The CDR3 is 14 amino acids. CDR3 nucleotide sequence: TGTGCCAGCAGCGTGGGACAGCAGAATGAAAAACTGTTTTTT. This codes for CASSVGQQNEKLFF. Based on the CDR3 plus reference TRBV9 and TRBJ1-4, the full variable domain is DSGVTQTPKHLITATGQRVTLRCSPRSGDLSVYWYQQSLDQGLQFLIQYYNGEERAKGNILERFSAQQFPDLHSELNLSSLELGDSALYFCASSVGQQNEKLFFGSGTQLSVL.

V is TRBV6-6 and J is TRBJ1-2, with a possible D match to TRBD1 (5 bases). Deletions cut 6 bases from V and 4 bases from J, with 21 bases between. The CDR3 extends over 16 amino acids. Germline CDR1 is MNHNY and CDR2 is SVGAGI (reference sequence). The CDR3 DNA sequence: TGTGCCAGCAGCGGACGGACACCATCGGACCCCTATGGCTACACCTTC. The encoded protein is CASSGRTPSDPYGYTF.

V and J are TRBV4-1 and TRBJ2-7, with 7 bases identical to TRBD2. CDR3 length: 17 residues. J lost 1 base, V lost 6 bases, and 15 bases had no gene match. Germline V gene lookup returns CDR1 MGHRA and CDR2 YSYEKL. The CDR3 protein is CASRERAHPGGSYEQYV. CDR3 nucleotide sequence: TGCGCCAGCAGGGAAAGGGCCCACCCCGGGGGGTCCTACGAGCAGTACGTC.

The CDR3 region is CASSSRGGYTF. Written as DNA, the CDR3 is TGTGCCAGCAGCTCAAGGGGAGGATACACCTTC. V is TRBV9 and J is TRBJ1-2; D is possibly TRBD1 (5 bases). The CDR3 length is 11 residues. CDR1 and CDR2 from the germline V gene are SGDLS and YYNGEE. Trimming took 4 bases from V and 11 from J, leaving 12 bases between them.

This chain uses TRBV7-2 with TRBJ1-1; D not certain. The V end lost 2 bases, the J end lost 5 bases, and 9 bases lay between the germline ends. Germline loops: CDR1 SGHTA, CDR2 FQGNSA. CDR3 length: 13 residues. The CDR3 nucleotides are TGTGCCAGCAGCTTACTTCTGAGGACTGAAGCTTTCTTT. This translates into CASSLLLRTEAFF.

The chain is built from TRBV7-8 and TRBJ2-1; D possibly corresponds to TRBD2 (6 bases). The CDR3 is 16 amino acids. Germline assignment: CDR1 SGHVS and CDR2 FQNEAQ. The V end lost 3 bases, the J end lost 2 bases, and 14 bases lay between the germline ends. CDR3 amino acids: CASSLTGGAAYNEQFF. In DNA, the CDR3 is TGTGCCAGCAGCTTGACCGGCGGGGCCGCCTACAATGAGCAGTTCTTC.

The rearrangement joins TRBV7-9 to TRBJ1-1; TRBD1 matches 7 bases. Germline V gene lookup returns CDR1 SEHNR and CDR2 FQNEAQ (reference sequence). The CDR3 consists of 17 residues. With 1 base clipped from V and 10 bases from J, the junction kept 18 bases outside the gene matches. The DNA for the CDR3 is TGTGCCAGCAGCTTAGAAGGAGGGGGCGAGGTTAAAGGGGGAGCTTTCTTT. It is translated as CASSLEGGGEVKGGAFF.

The CDR3 is CASRAAYEQYF. The DNA for the CDR3 is TGTGCCAGCAGGGCGGCCTACGAGCAGTACTTC. The V gene is TRBV2, the J gene TRBJ2-7, with D unresolved. Germline V gene data show CDR1 as SNHLY and CDR2 as FYNNEI. CDR3 length: 11 amino acids. The germline V and J ends were trimmed by 6 bases and 2 bases, with 5 bases remaining between them.

The genes are TRBV7-6 and TRBJ1-2; D not resolved. The V and J ends lost 4 bases and 6 bases respectively, with 18 bases between them. Germline V gene data show CDR1 as SGHVS and CDR2 as FNYEAQ. The CDR3 length is 15 residues. CDR3 protein: CASSSRVGSSDGYTF. The CDR3 DNA reads as TGTGCCAGCAGCTCGAGGGTGGGGTCGAGCGATGGCTACACCTTC.

The rearrangement links TRBV5-1 to TRBJ2-5; 10 bases map to TRBD2. CDR1 and CDR2 (germline): SGHRS, YFSETQ. The CDR3 extends over 16 amino acids. Trimming at V came to 4 bases and at J to 4 bases, leaving 10 bases not matched to a gene. CDR3 amino acids: CASSATSGVTRETQYF. For the CDR3, the DNA is TGCGCCAGCAGCGCAACTAGCGGGGTTACGCGAGAGACCCAGTACTTC.